Listed below are T cell receptor beta chains from one sample, sequenced in a study of STAT5B mutations in CD4+ large granular lymphocyte leukemia. Method: immunoSEQ multiplex PCR; TCRdb's copy keeps in-frame clones and lacks some. The top ten clones hold about 0.91% of a sample with tens of thousands of clones, about 87% of them seen once. What was sequenced was CD4+ T cells from blood buffy coats. The receptor set was obtained from a human donor in good health. CDR3s include the opening cysteine and the closing phenylalanine or tryptophan. The D gene is left open where the match is weak. A row's size may be missing; if present it is once, few, many or a size class.

J: TRBJ2-1
size: -
V: TRBV6-1
D: -
CDR3: CASTPIAAPYNEQFF
DNA: TGTGCCAGCACCCCAATAGCGGCTCCCTACAATGAGCAGTTCTTC

J: TRBJ2-3
size: -
V: TRBV27
D: TRBD2
CDR3: CASSSERAGEDTQYF
DNA: TGTGCCAGCAGTAGCGAACGCGCGGGGGAGGATACGCAGTATTTT

J: TRBJ2-7
size: -
V: TRBV19
D: -
CDR3: CASSSSYEQYF
DNA: TGTGCCAGTAGTTCCTCATACGAGCAGTACTTC

J: TRBJ2-5
size: -
V: TRBV28
D: TRBD1
CDR3: CASSLSRTGVIETQYF
DNA: TGTGCCAGCAGTTTGTCCAGGACAGGGGTGATAGAGACCCAGTACTTC

J: TRBJ2-7
size: -
V: TRBV5-1
D: TRBD2
CDR3: CASSYRGTMEQYF
DNA: TGCGCCAGCAGCTACCGCGGGACTATGGAGCAGTACTTC

J: TRBJ2-1
size: -
V: TRBV5-5
D: TRBD2
CDR3: CASSLARTSGDYNEQFF
DNA: TGTGCCAGCAGCTTGGCTCGGACTAGCGGGGACTACAATGAGCAGTTCTTC

J: TRBJ1-6
size: -
V: TRBV27
D: -
CDR3: CASSLLQQGRSPLHF
DNA: TGTGCCAGCAGTTTATTACAGCAGGGTCGTTCACCCCTCCACTTT

J: TRBJ2-7
size: -
V: TRBV10-1
D: TRBD1
CDR3: CASSLNTGGLSEQYF
DNA: TGCGCCAGCAGTCTAAATACAGGGGGGCTCTCCGAGCAGTACTTC

J: TRBJ2-5
size: -
V: TRBV19
D: -
CDR3: CASSASNQETQYF
DNA: TGTGCCAGTAGTGCCAGCAACCAAGAGACCCAGTACTTC

J: TRBJ1-2
size: -
V: TRBV7-9
D: -
CDR3: CASSLIRDVNYGYTF
DNA: TGTGCCAGCAGCTTAATAAGGGACGTAAACTATGGCTACACCTTC

J: TRBJ1-2
size: -
V: TRBV5-1
D: -
CDR3: CASSPEFSNYGYTF
DNA: TGCGCCAGCAGCCCAGAGTTCTCAAACTATGGCTACACCTTC

J: TRBJ2-5
size: -
V: TRBV5-1
D: -
CDR3: CASTSRGRGETQYF
DNA: TGCGCCAGCACCTCCCGGGGGCGTGGGGAGACCCAGTACTTC

J: TRBJ2-7
size: -
V: TRBV29-1
D: -
CDR3: CSVEDPIPRHEQYF
DNA: TGCAGCGTTGAAGATCCCATACCCCGTCACGAGCAGTACTTC

J: TRBJ2-7
size: -
V: TRBV5-6
D: -
CDR3: CASSLRLGYEQYF
DNA: TGTGCCAGCAGCTTGAGACTAGGCTACGAGCAGTACTTC

J: TRBJ1-5
size: -
V: TRBV4-1
D: -
CDR3: CASSLHLNQPQHF
DNA: TGCGCCAGCAGCCTACACCTTAATCAGCCCCAGCATTTT

J: TRBJ1-1
size: -
V: TRBV15
D: -
CDR3: CATSPRLGFTEAFF
DNA: TGTGCCACCAGCCCCCGTTTGGGTTTCACTGAAGCTTTCTTT

J: TRBJ2-2
size: -
V: TRBV9
D: -
CDR3: CASSEPGRHTGELFF
DNA: TGTGCCAGCAGCGAGCCGGGACGTCACACCGGGGAGCTGTTTTTT

J: TRBJ2-2
size: -
V: TRBV7-9
D: TRBD1
CDR3: CASSLGTENTGELFF
DNA: TGTGCCAGCAGCTTGGGGACAGAGAACACCGGGGAGCTGTTTTTT

J: TRBJ1-6
size: few
V: TRBV6-5
D: -
CDR3: CASTTTYTGSPLHF
DNA: TGTGCCAGCACCACCACCTACACGGGGTCACCCCTCCACTTT

J: TRBJ2-7
size: -
V: TRBV18
D: -
CDR3: CASSPLDRLGSYEQYF
DNA: TGTGCCAGCTCACCGCTCGACAGGCTTGGCAGCTACGAGCAGTACTTC

J: TRBJ1-4
size: -
V: TRBV4-3
D: -
CDR3: CASSPSEGSHEKLFF
DNA: TGCGCCAGCAGCCCAAGTGAAGGTTCTCATGAAAAACTGTTTTTT

J: TRBJ2-5
size: -
V: TRBV5-1
D: TRBD2
CDR3: CASSLALRGGQETQYF
DNA: TGCGCCAGCAGCTTGGCCTTGCGGGGGGGCCAAGAGACCCAGTACTTC

J: TRBJ1-5
size: -
V: TRBV7-9
D: -
CDR3: CASSRGGGENQPQHF
DNA: TGTGCCAGCAGCCGGGGCGGGGGCGAAAATCAGCCCCAGCATTTT

J: TRBJ2-7
size: -
V: TRBV10-3
D: TRBD2
CDR3: CAISERTRLADSYEQYF
DNA: TGTGCCATCAGTGAGCGGACGAGACTAGCGGACTCCTACGAGCAGTACTTC

J: TRBJ2-2
size: -
V: TRBV5-4
D: TRBD2
CDR3: CASSWSGGHTGELFF
DNA: TGTGCCAGCAGTTGGAGCGGGGGTCACACCGGGGAGCTGTTTTTT

J: TRBJ2-5
size: once
V: TRBV14
D: -
CDR3: CASSHGTNQETQYF
DNA: TGTGCCAGCAGCCACGGGACAAACCAAGAGACCCAGTACTTC

J: TRBJ1-5
size: -
V: TRBV19
D: TRBD1
CDR3: CATEDRAGQPQHF
DNA: TGTGCCACCGAAGACAGGGCCGGTCAGCCCCAGCATTTT

J: TRBJ2-5
size: -
V: TRBV5-1
D: -
CDR3: CASSFKGPETQYF
DNA: TGCGCCAGCAGCTTTAAGGGACCCGAGACCCAGTACTTC

J: TRBJ2-1
size: once
V: TRBV5-1
D: TRBD2
CDR3: CASSSSSGGVSYNEQFF
DNA: TGCGCCAGCAGCAGTTCTAGCGGGGGGGTCTCCTACAATGAGCAGTTCTTC

J: TRBJ2-1
size: -
V: TRBV9
D: -
CDR3: CASSVRSAGVDNEQFF
DNA: TGTGCCAGCAGCGTCCGGAGCGCGGGCGTTGACAATGAGCAGTTCTTC

J: TRBJ1-5
size: -
V: TRBV5-6
D: -
CDR3: CASSLTTGWGNQPQHF
DNA: TGTGCCAGCAGCTTGACAACAGGGTGGGGCAATCAGCCCCAGCATTTT

J: TRBJ1-1
size: -
V: TRBV5-1
D: -
CDR3: CASSPGGRGITEAFF
DNA: TGCGCCAGCAGCCCGGGGGGCAGGGGTATCACTGAAGCTTTCTTT

J: TRBJ1-5
size: -
V: TRBV11-2
D: -
CDR3: CASSPRGSRNQPQHF
DNA: TGTGCCAGCAGCCCACGAGGTAGCCGAAATCAGCCCCAGCATTTT

J: TRBJ1-1
size: -
V: TRBV5-6
D: TRBD1
CDR3: CASSSPGQLTMNTEAFF
DNA: TGTGCCAGCAGCTCTCCGGGACAGTTGACCATGAACACTGAAGCTTTCTTT

J: TRBJ1-1
size: once
V: TRBV28
D: -
CDR3: CASSLTWGRGAFF
DNA: TGTGCCAGCAGTTTAACGTGGGGGCGAGGAGCTTTCTTT

J: TRBJ2-3
size: -
V: TRBV29-1
D: -
CDR3: CSVESRATDTQYF
DNA: TGCAGCGTTGAAAGCCGTGCCACAGATACGCAGTATTTT

J: TRBJ1-5
size: -
V: TRBV7-2
D: TRBD1
CDR3: CASSRILQGAGSNQPQHF
DNA: TGTGCCAGCAGCCGAATTTTGCAGGGGGCTGGGAGCAATCAGCCCCAGCATTTT

J: TRBJ2-3
size: -
V: TRBV7-9
D: -
CDR3: CASSVAPSRGTQYF
DNA: TGTGCCAGCAGCGTAGCCCCCAGTCGGGGTACGCAGTATTTT

J: TRBJ1-1
size: once
V: TRBV4-1
D: -
CDR3: CASSQQRQMNTEAFF
DNA: TGCGCCAGCAGCCAACAACGACAGATGAACACTGAAGCTTTCTTT

J: TRBJ1-1
size: -
V: TRBV6-5
D: -
CDR3: CASTHGDRYTEAFF
DNA: TGTGCCAGCACTCACGGAGATAGGTACACTGAAGCTTTCTTT

J: TRBJ2-2
size: -
V: TRBV2
D: TRBD1
CDR3: CASRRTGTDTGELFF
DNA: TGTGCCAGCAGACGGACAGGGACTGACACCGGGGAGCTGTTTTTT

J: TRBJ1-1
size: few
V: TRBV30
D: -
CDR3: CAWAGGWGTGTEAFF
DNA: TGTGCCTGGGCAGGAGGCTGGGGGACGGGAACTGAAGCTTTCTTT

J: TRBJ2-3
size: -
V: TRBV5-6
D: -
CDR3: CASSLSAADTQYF
DNA: TGTGCCAGCAGCTTGTCCGCGGCAGATACGCAGTATTTT

J: TRBJ1-2
size: -
V: TRBV5-6
D: TRBD1
CDR3: CASSSRGLDYGYTF
DNA: TGTGCCAGCAGCTCCAGGGGGCTTGACTATGGCTACACCTTC

J: TRBJ1-2
size: few
V: TRBV6-4
D: -
CDR3: CASSAEGFTLHGYTF
DNA: TGTGCCAGCAGTGCGGAGGGATTTACATTACATGGCTACACCTTC

J: TRBJ1-2
size: few
V: TRBV2
D: -
CDR3: CASSINDGYTF
DNA: TGTGCCAGCAGTATCAACGATGGCTACACCTTC

J: TRBJ2-5
size: -
V: TRBV5-1
D: -
CDR3: CASSTNDRSPETQYF
DNA: TGCGCCAGCAGCACTAACGACAGATCTCCGGAGACCCAGTACTTC

J: TRBJ2-7
size: -
V: TRBV6-5
D: TRBD2
CDR3: CASINGAGAYEQYF
DNA: TGTGCCAGCATTAACGGGGCGGGAGCGTACGAGCAGTACTTC

J: TRBJ1-4
size: -
V: TRBV19
D: -
CDR3: CASSTHLTNEKLFF
DNA: TGTGCCAGTAGTACACACCTGACTAATGAAAAACTGTTTTTT